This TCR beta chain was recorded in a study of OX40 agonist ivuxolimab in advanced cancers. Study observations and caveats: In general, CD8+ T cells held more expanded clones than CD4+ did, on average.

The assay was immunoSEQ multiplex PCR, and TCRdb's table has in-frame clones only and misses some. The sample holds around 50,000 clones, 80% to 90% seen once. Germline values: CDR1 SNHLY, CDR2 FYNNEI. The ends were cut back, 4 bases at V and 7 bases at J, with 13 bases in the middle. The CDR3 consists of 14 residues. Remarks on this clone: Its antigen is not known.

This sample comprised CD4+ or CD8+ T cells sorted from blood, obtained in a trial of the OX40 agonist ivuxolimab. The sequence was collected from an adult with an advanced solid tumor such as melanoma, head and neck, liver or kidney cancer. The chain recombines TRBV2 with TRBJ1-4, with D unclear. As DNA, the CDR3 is TGTGCCAGCAGTGCTGATGTTGGGCGTGAAAAACTGTTTTTT. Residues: CASSADVGREKLFF. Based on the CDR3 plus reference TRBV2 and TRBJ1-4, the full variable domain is EPEVTQTPSHQVTQMGQEVILRCVPISNHLYFYWYRQILGQKVEFLVSFYNNEISEKSEIFDDQFSVERPDGSNFTLKIRSTKLEDSAMYFCASSADVGREKLFFGSGTQLSVL.